The next 12 T cell receptor beta chains were all read from a single sample in a study of a mutant IDH1 vaccine in newly diagnosed glioma. TCRdb's table, derived via immunoSEQ multiplex PCR, lists solely in-frame clones and lacks some. The table lists 45,000 to 60,000 clones, around three quarters of them singletons. Time point indicated: baseline, week 1 (first vaccination visit). Documented treatment: pre-vaccination baseline after standard-of-care therapy. Sequences were derived from PBMCs, sampled from a glioma patient treated with radiotherapy, temozolomide or both. The origin of the receptors is a woman aged 40 to 55 with glioma.

J is TRBJ2-3 and V is TRBV5-6; maybe TRBD2 (6 bases). V was cut by 4 bases and J by 5 bases, with 23 bases left in between. This CDR3 region has 17 residues. The germline gives CDR1 SGHDT, CDR2 YYEEEE. The CDR3 protein is CASSPRWAGLQGDTQYF. DNA of the CDR3: TGTGCCAGCAGCCCAAGGTGGGCGGGGCTACAAGGAGATACGCAGTATTTT.

The CDR3 region has the DNA TGCGCCAGCAGCCTCGCCGTAGGGAGCTCTGGGGCCAACGTCCTGACTTTC. Translation gives CASSLAVGSSGANVLTF. The gene calls are TRBV4-3 and TRBJ2-6, with a tentative D call TRBD2 (5 bases). CDR1 is LGHNA and CDR2 is YSLEER in the germline V gene. Trimming removed 4 bases from V and 0 bases from J, with 13 bases in between. CDR3 size: 17 residues.

In this sample, this clone turned up a few times. The rearrangement joins TRBV6-5 to TRBJ1-1; D is unclear. Germline loops: CDR1 MNHEY, CDR2 SVGAGI. CDR3 length: 14 residues. V was clipped by 0 bases and J by 1 base, with 6 bases between them. In DNA, the CDR3 is TGTGCCAGCAGTTACTCGAGAGGGAACACTGAAGCTTTCTTT. Protein sequence: CASSYSRGNTEAFF.

This chain uses TRBV9 with TRBJ1-4; a possible D gene is TRBD1 (6 bases). Per germline, CDR1 SGDLS and CDR2 YYNGEE. The CDR3 extends over 16 amino acids. Trimming shortened V by 4 bases and J by 3 bases, and 16 bases separated the two germline ends. CDR3 in DNA: TGTGCCAGCAGCCCCCTCGGCAGGGGTGCTAATGAAAAACTGTTTTTT. It translates to CASSPLGRGANEKLFF. Full variable domain (outside the CDR3, taken from reference TRBV9 and TRBJ1-4): DSGVTQTPKHLITATGQRVTLRCSPRSGDLSVYWYQQSLDQGLQFLIQYYNGEERAKGNILERFSAQQFPDLHSELNLSSLELGDSALYFCASSPLGRGANEKLFFGSGTQLSVL.

The rearrangement links TRBV7-8 to TRBJ2-7; perhaps TRBD2 as D (5 bases). V was cut by 5 bases and J by 1 base, with 12 bases left in between. Per the germline V gene, CDR1 is SGHVS and CDR2 is FQNEAQ. The CDR3 covers 14 residues. CDR3 sequence reads: CASSRGSDSYEQYF. CDR3 in DNA: TGTGCCAGCAGCCGGGGATCAGATTCCTACGAGCAGTACTTC. Complete variable domain (other parts from reference TRBV7-8 and TRBJ2-7): GAGVSQSPRYKVAKRGQDVALRCDPISGHVSLFWYQQALGQGPEFLTYFQNEAQLDKSGLPSDRFFAERPEGSVSTLKIQRTQQEDSAVYLCASSRGSDSYEQYFGPGTRLTVT.

The rearrangement joins TRBV7-9 to TRBJ1-3; D is perhaps TRBD1 (6 bases). Germline CDR1 and CDR2: SEHNR and FQNEAQ (reference sequence). The CDR3 sequence is 16 residues long. V lost 1 base to trimming and J lost 2 bases, with 12 bases between them. Here the CDR3 reads CASSLVSEGAGNTIYF. CDR3 DNA sequence: TGTGCCAGCAGCTTAGTATCAGAGGGGGCTGGAAACACCATATATTTT.

This sequence joins TRBV4-1 and TRBJ1-3; a weak D match, TRBD1 (6 bases). The CDR3 has 17 residues. Germline CDR1 is MGHRA and CDR2 is YSYEKL. Trimming stripped 3 bases from V and 4 bases from J, with 19 bases between. Written as DNA, the CDR3 is TGCGCCAGCAGCCACCCCGGTGGGGGGGGCCTAGGAAACACCATATATTTT. Translating it yields CASSHPGGGGLGNTIYF.

The V and J genes are TRBV5-1 and TRBJ2-4; TRBD2 matches at 7 bases. Germline CDR1 SGHRS, CDR2 YFSETQ. V dropped 1 base and J dropped 2; count of bases not matched to a gene: 3. This CDR3 has 15 amino acids. For the CDR3, the DNA is TGCGCCAGCAGCTTGCTGGGGGGGTCCAAAAACATTCAGTACTTC. Residues: CASSLLGGSKNIQYF.

This chain connects TRBV13 to TRBJ1-2; the D gene is possibly TRBD1 (5 bases). Germline CDR1 PRHDT, CDR2 FYEKMQ (reference sequence). This CDR3 has 15 residues. Trimming took off 4 bases at V and 5 bases at J, with 17 bases between the two ends. This chain's CDR3 is CASSSARQSFYGYTF. CDR3 nucleotide sequence: TGTGCCAGCAGCTCCGCCCGACAGAGCTTTTATGGCTACACCTTC.

This chain links TRBV5-1 with TRBJ2-5, with 9 bases lining up with TRBD2. Losses at the gene ends were 3 bases for V and 3 bases for J; bases not matched to a gene: 9. The CDR3 extends over 16 amino acids. Germline CDR1 reads SGHRS; CDR2 reads YFSETQ. CDR3 DNA sequence: TGCGCCAGCAGCTCCGTTAGCGGGGGAATAGAAGAGACCCAGTACTTC. Translation: CASSSVSGGIEETQYF.

The J gene is TRBJ1-4, the V gene TRBV2; D gene ambiguous. CDR3 length: 15 amino acids. V gave up 1 base and J gave up 5 bases, with 11 bases separating them. CDR1 is SNHLY, CDR2 FYNNEI, per germline. The CDR3 region has the DNA TGTGCCAGCAGTGAAGTGTGGGCTCGAAATGAAAAACTGTTTTTT. Amino acid sequence: CASSEVWARNEKLFF.

The chain recombines TRBV5-6 with TRBJ2-5, with TRBD2 matching over 10 bases. Germline loops: CDR1 SGHDT, CDR2 YYEEEE. This CDR3 region has 17 residues. After removal of 5 bases from V and 1 base from J, the junction contained 11 bases not matched to a gene. CDR3 bases: TGTGCCAGCAGACCTTTCTCTAGCGGGGGTTTCCAAGAGACCCAGTACTTC. Translation gives CASRPFSSGGFQETQYF. Based on the CDR3 plus reference TRBV5-6 and TRBJ2-5, the full variable domain is DAGVTQSPTHLIKTRGQQVTLRCSPKSGHDTVSWYQQALGQGPQFIFQYYEEEERQRGNFPDRFSGHQFPNYSSELNVNALLLGDSALYLCASRPFSSGGFQETQYFGPGTRLLVL.